A selection of T cell receptor beta chains follows, all from one sample in a study of siplizumab effects on memory and regulatory T cells. Sequencing used immunoSEQ multiplex PCR; TCRdb keeps in-frame clones, though not all of them. Of about 2,700 clones in the sample, approximately 60% were seen once. The specimen was TEMRA CD8+ T cells sorted from blood. These receptors all stem from a human donor in good health. Each CDR3 is given with its conserved first and last residue. D genes are given only for firm matches. The size field is filled for only some rows; it gives once, few, many or a size class.

clone size: few; J gene: TRBJ1-5; V gene: TRBV7-9; D gene: NA; CDR3 protein: CASSLLNQPQHF; CDR3 DNA: TGTGCCAGCAGCTTATTGAATCAGCCCCAGCATTTT
clone size: NA; J gene: TRBJ2-6; V gene: TRBV6-5; D gene: NA; CDR3 protein: CASSYPAANVLTF; CDR3 DNA: TGTGCCAGCAGTTACCCGGCGGCCAACGTCCTGACTTTC
clone size: NA; J gene: TRBJ2-2; V gene: TRBV9; D gene: NA; CDR3 protein: CASSPGRPNTGELFF; CDR3 DNA: TGTGCCAGCAGCCCAGGGAGGCCAAACACCGGGGAGCTGTTTTTT
clone size: medium-sized; J gene: TRBJ1-2; V gene: TRBV5-8; D gene: NA; CDR3 protein: CASSLTGPYGYTF; CDR3 DNA: TGTGCCAGCAGCTTAACAGGGCCCTATGGCTACACCTTC
clone size: NA; J gene: TRBJ2-7; V gene: TRBV13; D gene: NA; CDR3 protein: CATLPPPGLGEQYF; CDR3 DNA: TGTGCCACCCTTCCCCCACCGGGGTTAGGCGAGCAGTACTTC
clone size: NA; J gene: TRBJ1-1; V gene: TRBV7-2; D gene: NA; CDR3 protein: CASSFGRGTEAFF; CDR3 DNA: TGTGCCAGCAGCTTCGGGAGGGGCACTGAAGCTTTCTTT
clone size: NA; J gene: TRBJ2-7; V gene: TRBV6-1; D gene: TRBD1; CDR3 protein: CASRRQGPYEQYF; CDR3 DNA: TGTGCCAGCAGACGACAGGGGCCCTACGAGCAGTACTTC
clone size: once; J gene: TRBJ2-1; V gene: TRBV14; D gene: TRBD1; CDR3 protein: CASSQVLGPRDRGPHFKYNEQFF; CDR3 DNA: TGTGCCAGCAGCCAAGTCCTGGGCCCCCGGGACAGGGGACCACACTTCAAATACAATGAGCAGTTCTTC
clone size: NA; J gene: TRBJ2-2; V gene: TRBV10-2; D gene: NA; CDR3 protein: CASTPDRPYPELFF; CDR3 DNA: TGCGCCAGCACCCCCGACAGGCCGTACCCGGAGCTGTTTTTT
clone size: NA; J gene: TRBJ2-5; V gene: TRBV7-2; D gene: TRBD2; CDR3 protein: CASTPGGRGVQETQYF; CDR3 DNA: TGTGCCAGCACCCCAGGTGGGCGGGGGGTCCAAGAGACCCAGTACTTC
clone size: NA; J gene: TRBJ2-3; V gene: TRBV9; D gene: NA; CDR3 protein: CASSVEELTDTQYF; CDR3 DNA: TGTGCCAGCAGCGTAGAGGAACTCACAGATACGCAGTATTTT
clone size: NA; J gene: TRBJ2-1; V gene: TRBV5-1; D gene: NA; CDR3 protein: CASSLATSSYNEQFF; CDR3 DNA: TGCGCCAGCAGCTTGGCTACGAGCTCCTACAATGAGCAGTTCTTC
clone size: NA; J gene: TRBJ1-2; V gene: TRBV5-1; D gene: TRBD1; CDR3 protein: CASSQDRGMGGYTF; CDR3 DNA: TGCGCCAGCAGCCAGGACAGGGGGATGGGAGGCTACACCTTC
clone size: NA; J gene: TRBJ2-7; V gene: TRBV28; D gene: NA; CDR3 protein: CASSLFEDTYEQYF; CDR3 DNA: TGTGCCAGCAGTTTATTCGAGGATACCTACGAGCAGTACTTC
clone size: NA; J gene: TRBJ2-7; V gene: TRBV6-5; D gene: NA; CDR3 protein: CASSYSSTYEQYF; CDR3 DNA: TGTGCCAGCAGTTACTCGTCGACCTACGAGCAGTACTTC
clone size: NA; J gene: TRBJ2-5; V gene: TRBV11-2; D gene: TRBD1; CDR3 protein: CASSSITGGLQETQYF; CDR3 DNA: TGTGCCAGCAGCTCAATCACAGGGGGCCTCCAAGAGACCCAGTACTTC
clone size: NA; J gene: TRBJ2-5; V gene: TRBV19; D gene: TRBD1; CDR3 protein: CASSMLTGGPQYF; CDR3 DNA: TGTGCCAGTAGTATGCTGACAGGGGGGCCCCAGTACTTC
clone size: NA; J gene: TRBJ1-1; V gene: TRBV19; D gene: NA; CDR3 protein: CASSHLTGFLPEAFF; CDR3 DNA: TGTGCCAGTAGTCACCTGACGGGCTTTTTACCTGAAGCTTTCTTT
clone size: NA; J gene: TRBJ2-5; V gene: TRBV19; D gene: NA; CDR3 protein: CASSTGPRGETQYF; CDR3 DNA: TGTGCCAGTAGTACGGGCCCCCGGGGAGAGACCCAGTACTTC
clone size: NA; J gene: TRBJ2-5; V gene: TRBV4-1; D gene: NA; CDR3 protein: CASSLKAAQETQYF; CDR3 DNA: TGCGCCAGCAGCCTTAAAGCGGCACAAGAGACCCAGTACTTC
clone size: NA; J gene: TRBJ1-5; V gene: TRBV12-5; D gene: NA; CDR3 protein: CASGRDGTGTNQPQHF; CDR3 DNA: TGTGCTAGTGGTCGGGACGGTACAGGGACTAATCAGCCCCAGCATTTT
clone size: NA; J gene: TRBJ1-3; V gene: TRBV6-5; D gene: NA; CDR3 protein: CATASGNTIYF; CDR3 DNA: TGTGCCACCGCCTCTGGAAACACCATATATTTT
clone size: few; J gene: TRBJ1-1; V gene: TRBV27; D gene: TRBD1; CDR3 protein: CASSLIRGRVTEAFF; CDR3 DNA: TGTGCCAGCAGCCTTATTAGGGGGCGCGTCACTGAAGCTTTCTTT
clone size: NA; J gene: TRBJ1-1; V gene: TRBV6-5; D gene: NA; CDR3 protein: CASSYFDRRTEAFF; CDR3 DNA: TGTGCCAGCAGTTATTTTGATCGGAGGACTGAAGCTTTCTTT
clone size: once; J gene: TRBJ2-5; V gene: TRBV2; D gene: NA; CDR3 protein: CASRYVPSIQETQYF; CDR3 DNA: TGTGCCAGCAGATACGTCCCATCAATTCAAGAGACCCAGTACTTC
clone size: NA; J gene: TRBJ2-3; V gene: TRBV9; D gene: NA; CDR3 protein: CASSVHRGEGPDTQYF; CDR3 DNA: TGTGCCAGCAGCGTCCACCGGGGCGAGGGACCAGATACGCAGTATTTT
clone size: NA; J gene: TRBJ1-1; V gene: TRBV21-1; D gene: NA; CDR3 protein: CASSKDNSTMNTEAFF; CDR3 DNA: TGTGCCAGCAGCAAAGATAACTCGACTATGAACACTGAAGCTTTCTTT
clone size: NA; J gene: TRBJ2-2; V gene: TRBV28; D gene: NA; CDR3 protein: CASSLPQNTGELFF; CDR3 DNA: TGTGCCAGCAGTTTACCCCAGAACACCGGGGAGCTGTTTTTT
clone size: NA; J gene: TRBJ2-7; V gene: TRBV7-9; D gene: NA; CDR3 protein: CASSFGSNEQYF; CDR3 DNA: TGTGCCAGCAGCTTCGGGAGCAACGAGCAGTACTTC
clone size: NA; J gene: TRBJ2-3; V gene: TRBV9; D gene: TRBD2; CDR3 protein: CASSASGGTSGTSTDTQYF; CDR3 DNA: TGTGCCAGCAGCGCCTCAGGTGGGACTAGCGGAACTAGCACAGATACGCAGTATTTT
clone size: NA; J gene: TRBJ1-2; V gene: TRBV6-6; D gene: NA; CDR3 protein: CASRYQGNYGYTF; CDR3 DNA: TGTGCCAGCAGATATCAGGGGAACTATGGCTACACCTTC
clone size: NA; J gene: TRBJ2-1; V gene: TRBV7-9; D gene: NA; CDR3 protein: CASRFSINEQFF; CDR3 DNA: TGTGCCAGCAGGTTTTCCATAAATGAGCAGTTCTTC
clone size: NA; J gene: TRBJ2-2; V gene: TRBV6-5; D gene: NA; CDR3 protein: CASSSQDQQDGELFF; CDR3 DNA: TGTGCCAGCAGTTCCCAGGACCAGCAAGACGGGGAGCTGTTTTTT
clone size: NA; J gene: TRBJ2-7; V gene: TRBV5-1; D gene: NA; CDR3 protein: CASSLVSVTPYEQYF; CDR3 DNA: TGCGCCAGCAGCTTGGTGTCAGTCACCCCCTACGAGCAGTACTTC
clone size: NA; J gene: TRBJ2-7; V gene: TRBV5-6; D gene: TRBD2; CDR3 protein: CASSLASGEQYF; CDR3 DNA: TGTGCCAGCAGCTTGGCTAGCGGCGAGCAGTACTTC
clone size: few; J gene: TRBJ2-7; V gene: TRBV15; D gene: NA; CDR3 protein: CATSRDIVGPAPYEQYF; CDR3 DNA: TGTGCCACCAGCAGAGATATCGTGGGCCCTGCCCCCTACGAGCAGTACTTC
clone size: NA; J gene: TRBJ1-1; V gene: TRBV21-1; D gene: NA; CDR3 protein: CASSLHTDRGGMNTEAFF; CDR3 DNA: TGTGCCAGCAGCCTCCACACGGACAGGGGGGGGATGAACACTGAAGCTTTCTTT
clone size: NA; J gene: TRBJ2-7; V gene: TRBV29-1; D gene: NA; CDR3 protein: CSVWTVSYEQYF; CDR3 DNA: TGCAGCGTCTGGACAGTCTCCTACGAGCAGTACTTC
clone size: NA; J gene: TRBJ1-2; V gene: TRBV6-9; D gene: NA; CDR3 protein: CASRYQGNYGYTF; CDR3 DNA: TGTGCCAGCAGATATCAGGGGAACTATGGCTACACCTTC
clone size: NA; J gene: TRBJ2-7; V gene: TRBV11-3; D gene: NA; CDR3 protein: CASSLFPGHIYEQYF; CDR3 DNA: TGTGCCAGCAGCTTGTTCCCGGGACATATCTACGAGCAGTACTTC
clone size: NA; J gene: TRBJ1-1; V gene: TRBV5-8; D gene: NA; CDR3 protein: CASSLADMNTEAFF; CDR3 DNA: TGTGCCAGCAGCTTGGCCGATATGAACACTGAAGCTTTCTTT
clone size: NA; J gene: TRBJ1-1; V gene: TRBV5-4; D gene: TRBD1; CDR3 protein: CASSKGEQGGTEAFF; CDR3 DNA: TGTGCCAGCAGCAAAGGGGAACAGGGGGGGACTGAAGCTTTCTTT
clone size: NA; J gene: TRBJ2-7; V gene: TRBV5-2; D gene: NA; CDR3 protein: CASSLFPGHIYEQYF; CDR3 DNA: TGTGCCAGCAGCTTGTTCCCGGGACATATCTACGAGCAGTACTTC
clone size: NA; J gene: TRBJ2-5; V gene: TRBV27; D gene: NA; CDR3 protein: CASSLISSPETQYF; CDR3 DNA: TGTGCCAGCAGTTTAATTAGCAGTCCAGAGACCCAGTACTTC
clone size: NA; J gene: TRBJ2-7; V gene: TRBV27; D gene: NA; CDR3 protein: CASSDRDGAYEQYF; CDR3 DNA: TGTGCCAGCAGTGATCGGGACGGAGCCTACGAGCAGTACTTC
clone size: NA; J gene: TRBJ1-3; V gene: TRBV7-2; D gene: NA; CDR3 protein: CASSFLNRPDSGNTIYF; CDR3 DNA: TGTGCCAGCAGCTTCCTAAACCGTCCCGACTCTGGAAACACCATATATTTT
clone size: once; J gene: TRBJ1-1; V gene: TRBV7-9; D gene: NA; CDR3 protein: CASSGRRNTEAFF; CDR3 DNA: TGTGCCAGCAGCGGCAGGAGGAACACTGAAGCTTTCTTT
clone size: NA; J gene: TRBJ1-5; V gene: TRBV27; D gene: TRBD1; CDR3 protein: CASSLGTGESNQPQHF; CDR3 DNA: TGTGCCAGCAGTTTAGGGACAGGAGAAAGCAATCAGCCCCAGCATTTT
clone size: few; J gene: TRBJ2-7; V gene: TRBV12-5; D gene: NA; CDR3 protein: CASGFGAWDIHHEQYF; CDR3 DNA: TGTGCTAGTGGTTTTGGAGCGTGGGACATTCACCACGAGCAGTACTTC
clone size: NA; J gene: TRBJ1-1; V gene: TRBV7-9; D gene: TRBD1; CDR3 protein: CASSPGQGTEAFF; CDR3 DNA: TGTGCCAGCAGCCCAGGACAGGGCACTGAAGCTTTCTTT
clone size: few; J gene: TRBJ1-5; V gene: TRBV6-6; D gene: NA; CDR3 protein: CASSPRDQPQHF; CDR3 DNA: TGTGCCAGCAGCCCCAGGGACCAGCCCCAGCATTTT
clone size: NA; J gene: TRBJ2-1; V gene: TRBV14; D gene: TRBD2; CDR3 protein: CATMPILAGSKALLTYNEQFF; CDR3 DNA: TGTGCCACTATGCCGATTTTAGCGGGAAGCAAAGCCTTACTCACCTACAATGAGCAGTTCTTC
clone size: few; J gene: TRBJ2-3; V gene: TRBV5-5; D gene: TRBD2; CDR3 protein: CASSDSAGPSTDTQYF; CDR3 DNA: TGTGCCAGCAGCGATTCAGCGGGGCCAAGCACAGATACGCAGTATTTT
clone size: medium-sized; J gene: TRBJ1-2; V gene: TRBV7-6; D gene: NA; CDR3 protein: CASSLTGPYGYTF; CDR3 DNA: TGTGCCAGCAGCTTAACAGGGCCCTATGGCTACACCTTC
clone size: NA; J gene: TRBJ2-3; V gene: TRBV27; D gene: TRBD2; CDR3 protein: CASSFIGLAGPRDTQYF; CDR3 DNA: TGTGCCAGCAGTTTTATTGGACTAGCGGGTCCCCGCGATACGCAGTATTTT
clone size: NA; J gene: TRBJ1-2; V gene: TRBV2; D gene: TRBD1; CDR3 protein: CASTAQGAGEVYTF; CDR3 DNA: TGTGCCAGCACTGCACAGGGGGCCGGGGAGGTCTACACCTTC
clone size: few; J gene: TRBJ2-7; V gene: TRBV19; D gene: TRBD2; CDR3 protein: CASSILAGASEQYF; CDR3 DNA: TGTGCCAGTAGTATCCTTGCGGGAGCAAGCGAGCAGTACTTC
clone size: few; J gene: TRBJ2-5; V gene: TRBV7-9; D gene: NA; CDR3 protein: CASSSEGAGILPETQYF; CDR3 DNA: TGTGCCAGCAGCTCAGAAGGTGCAGGAATCCTTCCGGAGACCCAGTACTTC
clone size: once; J gene: TRBJ2-7; V gene: TRBV2; D gene: TRBD1; CDR3 protein: CASAGQGVYEQYF; CDR3 DNA: TGTGCCAGCGCGGGACAGGGGGTCTACGAGCAGTACTTC
clone size: NA; J gene: TRBJ1-1; V gene: TRBV6-1; D gene: NA; CDR3 protein: CASSEGPGGDTEAFF; CDR3 DNA: TGTGCCAGCAGTGAAGGGCCCGGAGGTGACACTGAAGCTTTCTTT